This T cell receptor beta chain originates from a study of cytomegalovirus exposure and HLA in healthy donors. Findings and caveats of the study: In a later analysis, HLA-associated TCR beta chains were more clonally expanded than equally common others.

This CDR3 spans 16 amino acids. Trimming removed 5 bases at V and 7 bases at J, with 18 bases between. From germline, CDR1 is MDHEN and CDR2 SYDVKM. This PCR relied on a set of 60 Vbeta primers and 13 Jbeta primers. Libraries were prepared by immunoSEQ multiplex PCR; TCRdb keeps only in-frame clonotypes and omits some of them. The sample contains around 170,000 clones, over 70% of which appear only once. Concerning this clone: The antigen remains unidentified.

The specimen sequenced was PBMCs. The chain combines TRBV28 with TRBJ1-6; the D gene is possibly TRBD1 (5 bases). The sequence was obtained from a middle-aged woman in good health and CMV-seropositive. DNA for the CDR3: TGTGCCAGCAGTGCGCCGGAGGGGCTTGGGAATTCACCCCTCCACTTT. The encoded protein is CASSAPEGLGNSPLHF.